Listed here is a single T cell receptor beta chain. What antigen it recognizes has not been identified. Base qualities are missing; no much larger clone stands one base away. The receptor library was made with PCR. The reads were generated on a HiSeq X Ten. The public reads were reprocessed in TCRdb via fastp at Q25 and MiXCR, keeping in-frame beta chains. CDR3 protein duplicates are merged, each entry listing the most common genes and DNA. The sample profile shows about 4,200 distinct CDR3 sequences; 45% to 60% of them were found once. In total, the top ten clones hold about a sixth of the sample. The data were obtained in a study of CD4 and CD8 cells across lung adenocarcinoma regions (dated by TCRdb to between 2018 and 2020). In the study overall: To look at intratumor heterogeneity in the T cell receptor repertoire, the study compared tumor centers against tumor margins.

The donors were patients who had localized lung adenocarcinoma, which is a subtype of non-small cell lung cancer. The samples were taken from the centers of localized lung adenocarcinomas. For TCR repertoire analysis, CD4+ T cells from tumor tissue were profiled separately from CD8+ T cells. The CDR3 contains 13 residues, cysteine and phenylalanine counted. The CDR3 DNA has 39 bases and is translated from base 1. Cut back by 7 bases and 5 bases, the V and J ends lie 12 bases apart. The germline V gene (reference sequence) yields WNHNN for CDR1 and SYGVQD for CDR2. Sequenced input: CD4+ T cells from the center of a lung tumor. Per the publication, the cell subset or site label means: tumor center region. This clonotype originated in a female donor with lung adenocarcinoma. The CD4 and CD8 labels of this study may be unreliable. The chain is assembled from TRBV10-1 and TRBJ2-1; TRBD2 might be the D gene, on 6 matching bases. At the DNA level, the sequence is TGCGCCAGCATCGAGCGGGCCCACAATGAGCAGTTCTTC. Its coded protein is CASIERAHNEQFF.